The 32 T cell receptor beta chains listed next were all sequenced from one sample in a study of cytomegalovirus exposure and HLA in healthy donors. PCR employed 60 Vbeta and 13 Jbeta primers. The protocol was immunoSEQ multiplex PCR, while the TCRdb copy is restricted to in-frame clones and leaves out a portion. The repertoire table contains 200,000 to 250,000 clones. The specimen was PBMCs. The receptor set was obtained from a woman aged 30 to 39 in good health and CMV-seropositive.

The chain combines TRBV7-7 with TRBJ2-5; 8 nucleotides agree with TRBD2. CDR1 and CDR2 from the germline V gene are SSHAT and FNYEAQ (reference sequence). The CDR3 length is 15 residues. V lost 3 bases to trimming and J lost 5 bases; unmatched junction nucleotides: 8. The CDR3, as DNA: TGTGCCAGCAGCTTTCTTTCGGGAGGGGGGGAGACCCAGTACTTC. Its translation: CASSFLSGGGETQYF.

CDR3 DNA: TGCGCCAGCAGCTTGGAGGGGGCGGGAACCCAAGAGACCCAGTACTTC. This gives the protein CASSLEGAGTQETQYF. The chain links TRBV5-1 to TRBJ2-5, with D possibly matching TRBD1 (7 bases). Looked up from germline, CDR1 is SGHRS and CDR2 is YFSETQ. V was cut by 0 bases and J by 1 base, with 13 bases left in between. The length of the CDR3 is 16 residues.

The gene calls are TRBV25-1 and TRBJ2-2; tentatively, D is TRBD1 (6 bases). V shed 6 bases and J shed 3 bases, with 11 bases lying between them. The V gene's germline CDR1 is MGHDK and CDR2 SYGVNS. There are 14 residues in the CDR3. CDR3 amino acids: CASRGAGDTGELFF. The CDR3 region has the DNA TGTGCCAGCAGGGGGGCAGGGGACACCGGGGAGCTGTTTTTT.

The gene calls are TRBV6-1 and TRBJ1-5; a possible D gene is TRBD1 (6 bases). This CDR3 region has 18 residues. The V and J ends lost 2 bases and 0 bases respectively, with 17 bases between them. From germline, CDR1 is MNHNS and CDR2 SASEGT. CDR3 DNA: TGTGCCAGCAGTGAATCGGACAGACTCTTATATAGCAATCAGCCCCAGCATTTT. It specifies CASSESDRLLYSNQPQHF.

In DNA form, the CDR3 reads TGTGCCAGCAGGACAGGGGGTGATACGCAGTATTTT. This encodes CASRTGGDTQYF. The chain employs TRBV28 and TRBJ2-3, with 9 bases fitting TRBD1. CDR1 and CDR2 (germline): MDHEN, SYDVKM. Germline trimming cut 6 bases from V and 6 bases from J; bases unmatched to any gene: 1. The CDR3 has 12 residues.

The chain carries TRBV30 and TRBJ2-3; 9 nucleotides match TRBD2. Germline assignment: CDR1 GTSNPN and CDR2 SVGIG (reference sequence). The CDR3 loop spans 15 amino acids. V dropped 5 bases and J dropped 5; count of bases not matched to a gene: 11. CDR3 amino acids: CAWCPTAGGGDTQYF. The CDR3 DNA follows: TGTGCCTGGTGCCCGACAGCGGGAGGTGGAGATACGCAGTATTTT. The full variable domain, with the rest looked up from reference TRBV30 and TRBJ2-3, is SQTIHQWPATLVQPVGSPLSLECTVEGTSNPNLYWYRQAAGRGLQLLFYSVGIGQISSEVPQNLSASRPQDRQFILSSKKLLLSDSGFYLCAWCPTAGGGDTQYFGPGTRLTVL.

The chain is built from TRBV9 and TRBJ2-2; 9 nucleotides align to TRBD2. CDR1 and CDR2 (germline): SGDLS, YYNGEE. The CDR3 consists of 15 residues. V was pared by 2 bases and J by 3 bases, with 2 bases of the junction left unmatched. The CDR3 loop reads CASSVGGGDTGELFF. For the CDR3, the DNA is TGTGCCAGCAGCGTGGGCGGGGGGGACACCGGGGAGCTGTTTTTT. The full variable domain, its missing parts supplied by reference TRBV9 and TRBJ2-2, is DSGVTQTPKHLITATGQRVTLRCSPRSGDLSVYWYQQSLDQGLQFLIQYYNGEERAKGNILERFSAQQFPDLHSELNLSSLELGDSALYFCASSVGGGDTGELFFGEGSRLTVL.

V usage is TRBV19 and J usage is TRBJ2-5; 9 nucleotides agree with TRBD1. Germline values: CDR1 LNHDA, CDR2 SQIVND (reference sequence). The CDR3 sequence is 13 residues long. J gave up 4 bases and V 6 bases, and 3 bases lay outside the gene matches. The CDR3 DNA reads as TGTGCCAGTAGCGGACAGGGGAGAGAGACCCAGTACTTC. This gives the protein CASSGQGRETQYF.

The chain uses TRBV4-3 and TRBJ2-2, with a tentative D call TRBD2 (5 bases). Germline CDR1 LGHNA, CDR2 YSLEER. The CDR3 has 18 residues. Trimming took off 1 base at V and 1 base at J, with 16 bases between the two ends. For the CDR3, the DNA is TGCGCCAGCAGCCAAGGGGCGTTCCGGAGCGGGAACACCGGGGAGCTGTTTTTT. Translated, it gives CASSQGAFRSGNTGELFF.

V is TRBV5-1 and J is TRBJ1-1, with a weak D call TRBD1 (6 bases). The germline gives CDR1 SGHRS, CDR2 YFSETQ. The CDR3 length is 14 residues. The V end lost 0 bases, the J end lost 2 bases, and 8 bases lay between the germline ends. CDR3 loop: CASSLGTANTEAFF. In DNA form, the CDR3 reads TGCGCCAGCAGCTTGGGGACAGCTAACACTGAAGCTTTCTTT.

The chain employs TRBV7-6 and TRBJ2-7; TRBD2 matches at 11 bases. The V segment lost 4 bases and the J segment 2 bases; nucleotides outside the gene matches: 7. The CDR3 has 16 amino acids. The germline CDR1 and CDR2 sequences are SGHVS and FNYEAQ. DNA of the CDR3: TGTGCCAGCAGCTCAACACTAGCGGGGGAAGCCTACGAGCAGTACTTC. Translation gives CASSSTLAGEAYEQYF.

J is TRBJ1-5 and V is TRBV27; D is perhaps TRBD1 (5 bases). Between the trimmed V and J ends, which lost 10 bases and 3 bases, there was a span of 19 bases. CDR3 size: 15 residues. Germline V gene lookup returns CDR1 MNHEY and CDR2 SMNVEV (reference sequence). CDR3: CATSKQALHNQPQHF. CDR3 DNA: TGTGCCACCTCCAAACAGGCTTTGCACAATCAGCCCCAGCATTTT.

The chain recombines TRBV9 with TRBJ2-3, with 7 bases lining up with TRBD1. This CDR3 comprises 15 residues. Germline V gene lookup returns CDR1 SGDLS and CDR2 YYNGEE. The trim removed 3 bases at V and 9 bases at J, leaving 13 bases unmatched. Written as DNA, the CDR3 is TGTGCCAGCAGCGACCGGGGCCACGACAGGGCGACGCAGTATTTT. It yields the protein CASSDRGHDRATQYF.

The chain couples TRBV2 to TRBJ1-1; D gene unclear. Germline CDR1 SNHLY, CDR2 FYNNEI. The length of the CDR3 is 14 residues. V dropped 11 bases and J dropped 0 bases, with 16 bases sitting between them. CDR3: CAVGKGKVNTEAFF. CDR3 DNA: TGTGCCGTCGGGAAAGGGAAGGTGAACACTGAAGCTTTCTTT. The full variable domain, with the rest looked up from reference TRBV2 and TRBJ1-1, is EPEVTQTPSHQVTQMGQEVILRCVPISNHLYFYWYRQILGQKVEFLVSFYNNEISEKSEIFDDQFSVERPDGSNFTLKIRSTKLEDSAMYFCAVGKGKVNTEAFFGQGTRLTVV.

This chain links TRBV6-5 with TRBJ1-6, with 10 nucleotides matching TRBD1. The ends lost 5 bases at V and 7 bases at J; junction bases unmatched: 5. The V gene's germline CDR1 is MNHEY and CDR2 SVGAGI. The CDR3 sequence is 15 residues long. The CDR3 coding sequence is TGTGCCAGCAGTCGACAGACAGGGGGCAATTCACCCCTCCACTTT. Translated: CASSRQTGGNSPLHF.

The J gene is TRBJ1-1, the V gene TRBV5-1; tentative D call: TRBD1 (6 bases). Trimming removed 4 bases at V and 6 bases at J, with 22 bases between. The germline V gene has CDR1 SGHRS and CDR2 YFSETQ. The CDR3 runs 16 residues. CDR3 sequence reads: CASSPTGGARVSEAFF. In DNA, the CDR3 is TGCGCCAGCAGCCCCACTGGGGGGGCGCGAGTCTCTGAAGCTTTCTTT.

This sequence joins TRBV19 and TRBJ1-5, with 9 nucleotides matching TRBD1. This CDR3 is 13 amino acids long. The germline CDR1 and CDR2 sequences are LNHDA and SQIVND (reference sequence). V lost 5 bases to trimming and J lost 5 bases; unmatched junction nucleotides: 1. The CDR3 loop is CASSDRGDQPQHF. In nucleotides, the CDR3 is TGTGCCAGTAGTGACAGGGGGGATCAGCCCCAGCATTTT. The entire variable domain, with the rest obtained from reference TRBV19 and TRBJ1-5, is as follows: DGGITQSPKYLFRKEGQNVTLSCEQNLNHDAMYWYRQDPGQGLRLIYYSQIVNDFQKGDIAEGYSVSREKKESFPLTVTSAQKNPTAFYLCASSDRGDQPQHFGDGTRLSIL.

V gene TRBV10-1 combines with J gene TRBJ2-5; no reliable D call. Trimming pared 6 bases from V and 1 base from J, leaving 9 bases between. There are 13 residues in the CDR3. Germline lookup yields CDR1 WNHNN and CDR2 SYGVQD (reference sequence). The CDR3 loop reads CASSRHIQETQYF. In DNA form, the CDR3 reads TGCGCCAGCAGCAGACACATCCAAGAGACCCAGTACTTC.

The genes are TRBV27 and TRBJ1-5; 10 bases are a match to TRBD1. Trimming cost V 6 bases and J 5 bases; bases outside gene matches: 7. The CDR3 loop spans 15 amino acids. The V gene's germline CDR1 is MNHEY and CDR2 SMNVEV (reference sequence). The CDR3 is CASSAGQGRYQPQHF. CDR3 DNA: TGTGCCAGCAGCGCGGGACAGGGGCGTTATCAGCCCCAGCATTTT.

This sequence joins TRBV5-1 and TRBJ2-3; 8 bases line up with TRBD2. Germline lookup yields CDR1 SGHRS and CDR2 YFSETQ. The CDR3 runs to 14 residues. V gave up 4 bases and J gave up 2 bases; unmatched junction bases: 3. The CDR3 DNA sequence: TGCGCCAGCAGCCTGACTAGCGACACAGATACGCAGTATTTT. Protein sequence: CASSLTSDTDTQYF.

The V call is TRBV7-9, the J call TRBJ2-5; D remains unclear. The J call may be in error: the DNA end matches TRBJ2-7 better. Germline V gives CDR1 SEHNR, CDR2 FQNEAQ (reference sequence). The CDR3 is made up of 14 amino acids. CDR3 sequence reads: CASSLARNSYEQYF. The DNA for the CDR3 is TGTGCCAGCAGCTTAGCGCGGAACTCCTACGAGCAGTACTTC.

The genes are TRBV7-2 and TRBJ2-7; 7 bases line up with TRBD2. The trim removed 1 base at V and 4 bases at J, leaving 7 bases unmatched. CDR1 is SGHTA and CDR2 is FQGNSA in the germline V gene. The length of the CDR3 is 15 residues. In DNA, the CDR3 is TGTGCCAGCAGCTTAGGTGCGGGAGCTTTTTACGAGCAGTACTTC. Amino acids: CASSLGAGAFYEQYF.

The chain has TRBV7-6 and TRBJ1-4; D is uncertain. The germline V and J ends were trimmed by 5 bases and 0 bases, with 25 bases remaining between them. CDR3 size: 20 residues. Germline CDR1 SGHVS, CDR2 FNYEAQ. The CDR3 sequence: CASSPRTPRSLSTTNEKLFF. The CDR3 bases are TGTGCCAGCAGCCCCCGAACCCCTAGATCGCTGAGCACAACTAATGAAAAACTGTTTTTT.

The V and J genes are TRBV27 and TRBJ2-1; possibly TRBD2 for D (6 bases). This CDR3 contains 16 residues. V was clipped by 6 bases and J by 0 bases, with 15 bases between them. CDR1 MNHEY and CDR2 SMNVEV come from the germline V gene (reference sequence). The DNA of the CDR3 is TGTGCCAGCAGAGTCGCGGGACGGAGCTCCTACAATGAGCAGTTCTTC. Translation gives CASRVAGRSSYNEQFF.

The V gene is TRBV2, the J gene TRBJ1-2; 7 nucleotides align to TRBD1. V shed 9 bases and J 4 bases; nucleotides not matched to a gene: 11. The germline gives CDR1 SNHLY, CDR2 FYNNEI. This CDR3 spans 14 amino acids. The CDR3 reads CARQLTGRGYGYTF. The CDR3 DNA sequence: TGTGCCAGACAATTGACAGGGCGCGGCTATGGCTACACCTTC.

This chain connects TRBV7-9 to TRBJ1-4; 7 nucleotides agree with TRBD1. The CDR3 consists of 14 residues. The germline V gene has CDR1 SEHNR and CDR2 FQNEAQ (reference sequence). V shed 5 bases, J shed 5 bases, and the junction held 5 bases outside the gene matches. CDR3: CASSVGQINEKLFF. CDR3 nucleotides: TGTGCCAGCAGCGTGGGACAGATAAATGAAAAACTGTTTTTT.

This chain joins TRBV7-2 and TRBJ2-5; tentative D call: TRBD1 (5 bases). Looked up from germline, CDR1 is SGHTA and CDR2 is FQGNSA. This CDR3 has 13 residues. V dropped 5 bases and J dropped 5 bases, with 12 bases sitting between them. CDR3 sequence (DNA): TGTGCCAGCAGCCAGCGACAGAGGGAGACCCAGTACTTC. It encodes CASSQRQRETQYF.

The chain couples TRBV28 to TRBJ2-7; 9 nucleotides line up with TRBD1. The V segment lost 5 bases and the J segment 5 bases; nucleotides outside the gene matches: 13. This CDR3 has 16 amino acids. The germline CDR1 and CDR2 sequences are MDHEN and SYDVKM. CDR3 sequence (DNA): TGTGCCAGCAGTCTGAATCCGGGACAGGGTTTGCACGAGCAGTACTTC. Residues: CASSLNPGQGLHEQYF.

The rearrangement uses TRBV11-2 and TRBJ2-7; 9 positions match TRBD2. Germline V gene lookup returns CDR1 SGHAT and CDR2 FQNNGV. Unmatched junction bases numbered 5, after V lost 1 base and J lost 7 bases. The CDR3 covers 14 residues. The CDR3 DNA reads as TGTGCCAGCAGCTTAGGCCTAGCGGGGTATGAGCAGTACTTC. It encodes CASSLGLAGYEQYF. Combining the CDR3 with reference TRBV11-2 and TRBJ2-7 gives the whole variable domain EAGVAQSPRYKIIEKRQSVAFWCNPISGHATLYWYQQILGQGPKLLIQFQNNGVVDDSQLPKDRFSAERLKGVDSTLKIQPAKLEDSAVYLCASSLGLAGYEQYFGPGTRLTVT.

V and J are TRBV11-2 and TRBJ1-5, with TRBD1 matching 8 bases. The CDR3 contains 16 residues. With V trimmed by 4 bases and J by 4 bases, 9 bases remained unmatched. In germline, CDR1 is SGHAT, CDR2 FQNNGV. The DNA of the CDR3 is TGTGCCAGCAGCTGGACAGGGCCCTTGTCGAATCAGCCCCAGCATTTT. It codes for CASSWTGPLSNQPQHF.

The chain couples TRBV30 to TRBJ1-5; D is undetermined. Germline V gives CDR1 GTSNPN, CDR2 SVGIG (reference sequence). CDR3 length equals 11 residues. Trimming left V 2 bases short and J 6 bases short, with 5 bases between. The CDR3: CAWSLSQPQHF. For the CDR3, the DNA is TGTGCCTGGAGTCTGAGTCAGCCCCAGCATTTT.

The CDR3 DNA follows: TGTGCCAGCAGCTTAGTGTCAGGGGGCAACAATGAGCAGTTCTTC. This encodes CASSLVSGGNNEQFF. V usage is TRBV7-9 and J usage is TRBJ2-1; 8 positions agree with TRBD1. This CDR3 has 15 amino acids. The germline CDR1 and CDR2 sequences are SEHNR and FQNEAQ (reference sequence). J was trimmed by 5 bases and V by 1 base; bases with no gene match: 4.